These T cell receptor beta chains were read from a single sample in a study of T cell repertoires in cytomegalovirus infection. No antigen is known for these receptors. TCRdb re-analysed the reads in MiXCR, keeping a single row per CDR3 protein. The table records about 60,000 distinct CDR3 sequences, roughly 32% of them present only once. Sequenced input: PBMCs, sequenced either directly or after in vitro stimulation (not recorded which). All receptors derive from a human donor in good health (CMV status not recorded). Some clones in this sample may be carry-over from other donors' samples. The conserved cysteine and the conserved F or W are not part of the CDR3 here.

v_gene: TRBV7-2
j_gene: TRBJ2-5
CDR3aa: ASSSWRQETQY

v_gene: TRBV11-2
j_gene: TRBJ2-3
CDR3aa: ASSFRRGRTDTQY

v_gene: TRBV4-3
j_gene: TRBJ1-4
CDR3aa: ASSRGGNNEKLF

v_gene: TRBV12-5
j_gene: TRBJ2-1
CDR3aa: ASALGQALYNEQL

v_gene: TRBV6-2/TRBV6-3
j_gene: TRBJ2-1
CDR3aa: ASSPPGGRAYRGNEQF

v_gene: TRBV20-1
j_gene: TRBJ2-1
CDR3aa: SARSLGRGGPYNEQF

v_gene: TRBV11-2
j_gene: TRBJ2-1
CDR3aa: ASSSYRDSGTSSLKTDYNEQF

v_gene: TRBV20-1
j_gene: TRBJ2-1
CDR3aa: SARLPGLANNEQF

v_gene: TRBV25-1
j_gene: TRBJ1-1
CDR3aa: ASSESGSGGNTEAF

v_gene: TRBV10-2
j_gene: TRBJ2-1
CDR3aa: ASGQLARHSYNEQF

v_gene: TRBV5-4
j_gene: TRBJ2-2
CDR3aa: ASSRPGRELF

v_gene: TRBV11-2
j_gene: TRBJ1-1
CDR3aa: ASSFKTAFEAF

v_gene: TRBV10-2
j_gene: TRBJ2-7
CDR3aa: ASSLVLGEQY

v_gene: TRBV5-6
j_gene: TRBJ2-5
CDR3aa: ASSLSETQY

v_gene: TRBV2
j_gene: TRBJ2-3
CDR3aa: ASSYDRLRGADTQY

v_gene: TRBV12-3/TRBV12-4
j_gene: TRBJ1-2
CDR3aa: AITPPGPRTANYGYT

v_gene: TRBV20-1
j_gene: TRBJ1-3
CDR3aa: SATSGLTSTGNTIY

v_gene: TRBV6-5
j_gene: TRBJ2-7
CDR3aa: ASSYGQLREQY

v_gene: TRBV12-3/TRBV12-4
j_gene: TRBJ2-7
CDR3aa: ASSLGTSSYEQY

v_gene: TRBV28
j_gene: TRBJ2-4
CDR3aa: ASRPKPQGAKNIQY

v_gene: TRBV7-2
j_gene: TRBJ1-1
CDR3aa: ASSFLGRVTEAF

v_gene: TRBV12-3/TRBV12-4
j_gene: TRBJ1-1
CDR3aa: ASRVGRGTEAF

v_gene: TRBV11-3
j_gene: TRBJ2-1
CDR3aa: ASSLRTSHSNEQF

v_gene: TRBV9
j_gene: TRBJ2-3
CDR3aa: ASSEASTDTQY

v_gene: TRBV6-1
j_gene: TRBJ2-1
CDR3aa: ARLLRGGSFNEQF

v_gene: TRBV7-2
j_gene: TRBJ2-7
CDR3aa: ASSSGQAFVYEQY

v_gene: TRBV7-3
j_gene: TRBJ2-3
CDR3aa: ASSAKGAASTDTQY

v_gene: TRBV19
j_gene: TRBJ2-5
CDR3aa: ASSILGGTQETQY

v_gene: TRBV27
j_gene: TRBJ2-7
CDR3aa: ASSDYSEQY

v_gene: TRBV12-3/TRBV12-4
j_gene: TRBJ1-1
CDR3aa: ASSLRPRGYRMNTEAF

v_gene: TRBV18
j_gene: TRBJ2-1
CDR3aa: ASSPSLQIYSYNEQF

v_gene: TRBV5-5
j_gene: TRBJ2-7
CDR3aa: ASSLARTGVYEQY

v_gene: TRBV6-5
j_gene: TRBJ2-7
CDR3aa: ASSLDRGRYEQY

v_gene: TRBV12-3/TRBV12-4
j_gene: TRBJ2-1
CDR3aa: ASSLAGGRLNEQF

v_gene: TRBV7-2
j_gene: TRBJ2-3
CDR3aa: ASSLVRRADTQY

v_gene: TRBV4-1
j_gene: TRBJ1-1
CDR3aa: ASSPGPLKSRVVAEAF

v_gene: TRBV3-1
j_gene: TRBJ2-5
CDR3aa: ASSHRSKAGGNRTQY

v_gene: TRBV4-1
j_gene: TRBJ2-2
CDR3aa: ASSHGTGNTGELF

v_gene: TRBV7-8
j_gene: TRBJ1-5
CDR3aa: ASSLAFGPGGDNQPQH

v_gene: TRBV6-1
j_gene: TRBJ2-7
CDR3aa: ASSGDRSSYEQY

v_gene: TRBV10-2
j_gene: TRBJ2-5
CDR3aa: ASSHTGGGETQY

v_gene: TRBV10-3
j_gene: TRBJ2-3
CDR3aa: AISEFLGQGDTDTQY

v_gene: TRBV4-1
j_gene: TRBJ2-7
CDR3aa: ASSQDTGTGGDEQY

v_gene: TRBV11-2
j_gene: TRBJ2-7
CDR3aa: ASSSRVRNYEQY

v_gene: TRBV6-1
j_gene: TRBJ1-2
CDR3aa: ASSTGPGYT

v_gene: TRBV20-1
j_gene: TRBJ2-7
CDR3aa: SANPQGVAYEQY

v_gene: TRBV3-1
j_gene: TRBJ1-6
CDR3aa: ASSQDRDRGNSPLH

v_gene: TRBV6-2/TRBV6-3
j_gene: TRBJ1-5
CDR3aa: ASTESGRRVGRKPQH

v_gene: TRBV7-6
j_gene: TRBJ2-1
CDR3aa: ASSSIRKTANEQF

v_gene: TRBV7-9
j_gene: TRBJ1-1
CDR3aa: ASEGLNTEAF

v_gene: TRBV20-1
j_gene: TRBJ2-3
CDR3aa: SATTSGSTDTQY

v_gene: TRBV5-4
j_gene: TRBJ2-1
CDR3aa: ASSFYDWSNEQF

v_gene: TRBV27
j_gene: TRBJ2-5
CDR3aa: ASKGDREEAQY

v_gene: TRBV6-6
j_gene: TRBJ1-1
CDR3aa: ASSYSGENTEAF

v_gene: TRBV4-2
j_gene: TRBJ1-2
CDR3aa: ASSQQLGLLGYT

v_gene: TRBV19
j_gene: TRBJ1-1
CDR3aa: ASSKIPPTTGTEAF

v_gene: TRBV10-1
j_gene: TRBJ2-1
CDR3aa: ASSPGQDSYNEQF

v_gene: TRBV6-6
j_gene: TRBJ1-2
CDR3aa: ASSAEVGYGYT